The rows below give T cell receptor beta chains drawn from one sample of a study of vaccination effects on CD4 cells after COVID-19. No antigen has been identified for these receptors. Profiling relied on immunoSEQ multiplex PCR, and the TCRdb table lists in-frame clones only, not all of them. The table has approximately 50,000 clones, 79% seen once. The material sequenced was CD4+ T cells from PBMCs cultured with HCoV-OC43 spike peptides, taken before COVID-19 vaccination. These TCRs come from a human donor who received a COVID-19 vaccine. CDR3s include the opening cysteine and the closing phenylalanine or tryptophan. A D gene is named only where the DNA matches it firmly. Clone size is stated in some rows and not others, as once, few, many or a class when expanded.

J,size,D,length,V,DNA,CDR3
TRBJ2-5,NA,NA,13,TRBV5-1,TGCGCCAGCAGCTACGGAGGGCAAGAGACCCAGTACTTC,CASSYGGQETQYF
TRBJ2-5,NA,NA,13,TRBV7-2,TGTGCCAGCAGCCAGAGTCCCACGGAGACCCAGTACTTC,CASSQSPTETQYF
TRBJ2-1,NA,NA,13,TRBV29-1,TGCAGCGTGGACCCACCCGGGGGCAATGAGCAGTTCTTC,CSVDPPGGNEQFF
TRBJ2-1,NA,TRBD1,14,TRBV5-4,TGTGCCAGCAGCTTAAAACAGGGGAGTTTAGTACAGTTCTTC,CASSLKQGSLVQFF
TRBJ2-3,NA,NA,13,TRBV24-1,TGTGCCACCAGGCAGGGCGGCACAGATACGCAGTATTTT,CATRQGGTDTQYF
TRBJ1-5,NA,TRBD1,15,TRBV7-6,TGTGCCAGCAGCTTAGCTGCAGGGGGCGCGGAGCCCCAGCATTTT,CASSLAAGGAEPQHF
TRBJ1-2,NA,NA,15,TRBV3-1/TRBV3-2,TGTGCCAGTCGGAAAAGGGGGGCGAATAACTATGGCTACACCTTC,CASRKRGANNYGYTF
TRBJ2-5,NA,TRBD2,16,TRBV5-1,TGCGCCAGCAGCTGGTCAGCGGGGGGGCCGGGGGAGACCCAGTACTTC,CASSWSAGGPGETQYF
TRBJ2-2,NA,NA,16,TRBV24-1,TGTGCCACCAGTGACCGAGACAACCTGAACACCGGGGAGCTGTTTTTT,CATSDRDNLNTGELFF
TRBJ2-3,NA,NA,15,TRBV6-5,TGTGCCAGCAGTTCCGCCGGGGTCCGGGGAGATACGCAGTATTTT,CASSSAGVRGDTQYF
TRBJ1-1,NA,NA,13,TRBV7-7,TGTGCCAGCAGCTCTCAGATGAACACTGAAGCTTTCTTT,CASSSQMNTEAFF
TRBJ2-3,NA,NA,13,TRBV2,TGTGCCAGCAGTGGCCGACAGACGGATACGCAGTATTTT,CASSGRQTDTQYF
TRBJ2-5,NA,NA,14,TRBV7-2,TGTGCCAGCAGCTCTACAGGGACCACCCCGACCCAGTACTTC,CASSSTGTTPTQYF
TRBJ2-2,once,TRBD2,18,TRBV7-6,TGTGCCAGCAGCTTAGTCCCGGCGGGGGGGCAATCTACCGGGGAGCTGTTTTTT,CASSLVPAGGQSTGELFF
TRBJ1-3,few,NA,15,TRBV27,TGTGCCAGCAGTCCCAACCCCTACTCTGGAAACACCATATATTTT,CASSPNPYSGNTIYF
TRBJ2-1,NA,NA,11,TRBV7-9,TGTGCCAGCAGCCCGTACAATGAGCAGTTCTTC,CASSPYNEQFF
TRBJ2-5,few,NA,16,TRBV7-9,TGTGCCAGCAGCTTAGTATTGGGAACAGGACAAGAGACCCAGTACTTC,CASSLVLGTGQETQYF
TRBJ2-3,NA,NA,14,TRBV20-1,TGCAGTGCTAGTGGAGGGTGGGAAACAGATACGCAGTATTTT,CSASGGWETDTQYF
TRBJ1-5,NA,NA,13,TRBV12-3/TRBV12-4,TGTGCCAGCAGTTTAATCGCGAATCAGCCCCAGCATTTT,CASSLIANQPQHF
TRBJ2-3,NA,NA,13,TRBV6-5,TGTGCCAGCAGAGACTATTGGACAGATACGCAGTATTTT,CASRDYWTDTQYF
TRBJ2-6,NA,NA,17,TRBV27,TGTGCCAGCAGAAACCAGGGTTTACGGGCTGGGGCCAACGTCCTGACTTTC,CASRNQGLRAGANVLTF
TRBJ2-5,NA,NA,13,TRBV10-1,TGCGCCAGCAGAAGGGACACCGAAGAGACCCAGTACTTC,CASRRDTEETQYF
TRBJ1-3,NA,TRBD1,15,TRBV9,TGTGCCAGCAGCGCACAGGGGGCCTCTGGAAACACCATATATTTT,CASSAQGASGNTIYF
TRBJ2-2,once,NA,14,TRBV4-3,TGCGCCAGCAGCCTGATTGTGACCGCCGGGGAGCTGTTTTTT,CASSLIVTAGELFF
TRBJ2-5,NA,NA,15,TRBV15,TGTGCCACCAGCAGAGGGTATACAGGGCAGGAGACCCAGTACTTC,CATSRGYTGQETQYF
TRBJ1-4,NA,NA,12,TRBV28,TGTGCCAGCAGTTTAAGAAATGAAAAACTGTTTTTT,CASSLRNEKLFF
TRBJ2-4,NA,TRBD2,13,TRBV6-5,TGTGCCAGCAGTTTCGCTAGCGGGGACATTCAGTACTTC,CASSFASGDIQYF
TRBJ2-3,once,NA,13,TRBV5-1,TGCGCCAGCAGGGACGGGAGCACAGATACGCAGTATTTT,CASRDGSTDTQYF
TRBJ2-3,NA,TRBD1,15,TRBV6-2/TRBV6-3,TGTGCCAGCAGTCCCAGGGGGTTTGGCACAGATACGCAGTATTTT,CASSPRGFGTDTQYF
TRBJ2-1,few,NA,12,TRBV2,TGTGCCAGCCGCCTGGGGGGCGGGGAGCAGTTCTTC,CASRLGGGEQFF
TRBJ1-3,once,NA,17,TRBV4-1,TGCGCCAGCAGCCAAATCGTCCTTTGGGCAGGGAAAAACACCATATATTTT,CASSQIVLWAGKNTIYF
TRBJ1-1,NA,TRBD1,15,TRBV7-8,TGTGCCAGCAGCTTCCCCCGGGACAGGGGCACTGAAGCTTTCTTT,CASSFPRDRGTEAFF
TRBJ1-6,NA,TRBD1,13,TRBV6-1,TGTGCCAGCTGCCGACAGGGTGATTCACCCCTCCACTTT,CASCRQGDSPLHF
TRBJ2-3,NA,NA,14,TRBV9,TGTGCCAGCAGCGTAGAAACCCTTTCTACCGCGCAGTATTTT,CASSVETLSTAQYF
TRBJ2-1,NA,NA,15,TRBV19,TGTGCCAGTAGTCCTAGGCTCGGACTGTACAATGAGCAGTTCTTC,CASSPRLGLYNEQFF
TRBJ1-2,NA,NA,13,TRBV6-1,TGTGCCAGCAGTGAATCACAGATCTATGGCTACACCTTC,CASSESQIYGYTF
TRBJ1-1,few,NA,13,TRBV12-3/TRBV12-4,TGTGCCAGCAGTTTAAACGAGAACACTGAAGCTTTCTTT,CASSLNENTEAFF
TRBJ1-4,NA,TRBD1,13,TRBV25-1,TGTGCCAGCATGGGACAGGCTAATGAAAAACTGTTTTTT,CASMGQANEKLFF
TRBJ1-4,NA,TRBD1,15,TRBV19,TGTGCCAGTAGTATACGGACAGGGGCAGTTGAAAAACTGTTTTTT,CASSIRTGAVEKLFF
TRBJ1-2,NA,NA,15,TRBV6-5,TGTGCCAGCAGTTCTTCCGGGACGGCTAACTATGGCTACACCTTC,CASSSSGTANYGYTF
TRBJ1-5,NA,NA,14,TRBV7-3,TGTGCCAGGGGAAAAACCAGGGAGGCTCAGCCCCAGCATTTT,CARGKTREAQPQHF
TRBJ2-2,NA,TRBD2,15,TRBV9,TGTGCCAGCACCCAGGGAGGGCCCAACACCGGGGAGCTGTTTTTT,CASTQGGPNTGELFF
TRBJ2-1,NA,TRBD2,13,TRBV27,TGTGCCAGCAGTTTAGGATGGGAGGGCGAGCAGTTCTTC,CASSLGWEGEQFF
TRBJ1-5,NA,NA,15,TRBV21-1,TGTGCCAGCAGAAAAAGGACAGGCGTTTTGATCGGCCAGCATTTT,CASRKRTGVLIGQHF
TRBJ1-1,NA,NA,15,TRBV6-2/TRBV6-3,TGTGCCAGCAGTGGCCGGCTCGGCGCTTACACTGAAGCTTTCTTT,CASSGRLGAYTEAFF
TRBJ2-1,NA,NA,13,TRBV30,TGTGCCTGGAGCTCGGGACTCTACAATGAGCAGTTCTTC,CAWSSGLYNEQFF
TRBJ1-6,NA,NA,14,TRBV3-1/TRBV3-2,TGTGCCAGCAGCCTAGACTGGTTGGTTTCACCCCTCCACTTT,CASSLDWLVSPLHF
TRBJ2-5,once,TRBD1,16,TRBV12-5,TGTGCTAGTGGGCGCCCCGACAGGGGTGGTCAAGAGACCCAGTACTTC,CASGRPDRGGQETQYF
TRBJ1-3,NA,NA,17,TRBV19,TGTGCCAGTAGTTCCACTTGGGCCAGTTACTCTGGAAACACCATATATTTT,CASSSTWASYSGNTIYF
TRBJ2-3,NA,NA,11,TRBV28,TGTGCCAGCAGTACAGAAGGACGGTGGTATTTT,CASSTEGRWYF
TRBJ1-6,NA,NA,14,TRBV9,TGTGCCAGCAGCCCGTCCGTGGGGGCTTCACCCCTCCACTTT,CASSPSVGASPLHF
TRBJ2-5,NA,TRBD1,14,TRBV7-6,TGTGCCAGCAGCTCCGGGACAGTCCAAGAGACCCAGTACTTC,CASSSGTVQETQYF
TRBJ2-2,few,TRBD1,14,TRBV7-3,TGTGCCAGCAGACCAGGGGGAAACACCGGGGAGCTGTTTTTT,CASRPGGNTGELFF
TRBJ1-2,few,NA,14,TRBV24-1,TGTGCCACCAGTGACCCAGGACGGACCTATGGCTACACCTTC,CATSDPGRTYGYTF